This T cell receptor (beta chain) is drawn from a study of cytomegalovirus exposure and HLA in healthy donors. Worth noting for this clone: Its specificity is unknown.

Trimming removed 0 bases from V and 7 bases from J; junction bases left unmatched: 6. This CDR3 spans 15 amino acids. The V gene's germline CDR1 is SGHDT and CDR2 YYEEEE. Points from the study as a whole: Per published accounts, TCR beta sequences correctly predicted the HLA-A and HLA-B alleles of most subjects. Later analysis suggested links between common viral pathogens and several top significant clusters. The study flagged approximately 180 TCR beta chains as cytomegalovirus-associated.

Vbeta (60) and Jbeta (13) primers were used in the PCR. Assay: immunoSEQ multiplex PCR; the TCRdb copy retains only in-frame clones and omits some. The clone table shows about 75,000 clones, with the ten largest holding 3% to 4%. This TCR was sampled from a young man in good health and CMV-seropositive. The sequenced sample consisted of PBMCs. V and J are TRBV5-6 and TRBJ2-1; 8 bases agree with TRBD2. CDR3 DNA: TGTGCCAGCAGCTTGGGACTAGCGTTCGGGAATGAGCAGTTCTTC. It specifies CASSLGLAFGNEQFF.